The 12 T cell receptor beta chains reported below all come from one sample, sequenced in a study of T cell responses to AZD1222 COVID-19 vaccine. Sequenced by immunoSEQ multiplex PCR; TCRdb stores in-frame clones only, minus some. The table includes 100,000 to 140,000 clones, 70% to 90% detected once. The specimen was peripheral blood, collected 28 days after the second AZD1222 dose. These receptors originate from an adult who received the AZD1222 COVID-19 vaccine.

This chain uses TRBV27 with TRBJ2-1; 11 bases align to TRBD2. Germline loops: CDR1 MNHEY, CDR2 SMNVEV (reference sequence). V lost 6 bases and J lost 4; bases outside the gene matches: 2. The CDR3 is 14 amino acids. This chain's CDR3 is CASSTSGGYNEQFF. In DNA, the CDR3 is TGTGCCAGCAGCACTAGCGGGGGATACAATGAGCAGTTCTTC.

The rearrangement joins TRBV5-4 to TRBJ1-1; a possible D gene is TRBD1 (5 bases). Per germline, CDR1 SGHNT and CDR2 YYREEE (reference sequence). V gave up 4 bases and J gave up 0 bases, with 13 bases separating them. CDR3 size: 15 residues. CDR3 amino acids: CASSVTGYMNTEAFF. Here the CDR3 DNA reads TGTGCCAGCAGCGTAACAGGTTACATGAACACTGAAGCTTTCTTT.

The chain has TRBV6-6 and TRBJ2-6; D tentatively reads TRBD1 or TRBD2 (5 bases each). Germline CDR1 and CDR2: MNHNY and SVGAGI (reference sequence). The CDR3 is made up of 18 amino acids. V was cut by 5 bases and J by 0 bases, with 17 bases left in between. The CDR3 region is CASSRPPGRTSGANVLTF. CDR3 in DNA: TGTGCCAGCAGTCGACCCCCGGGACGGACCTCTGGGGCCAACGTCCTGACTTTC.

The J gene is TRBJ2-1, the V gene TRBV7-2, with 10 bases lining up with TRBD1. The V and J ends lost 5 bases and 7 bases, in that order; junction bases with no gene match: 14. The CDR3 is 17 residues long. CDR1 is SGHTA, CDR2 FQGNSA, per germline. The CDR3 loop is CASSLQSGTGVTNEQFF. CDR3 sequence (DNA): TGTGCCAGCAGCCTACAAAGTGGGACAGGGGTGACTAATGAGCAGTTCTTC. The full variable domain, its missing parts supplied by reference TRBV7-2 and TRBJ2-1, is GAGVSQSPSNKVTEKGKDVELRCDPISGHTALYWYRQSLGQGLEFLIYFQGNSAPDKSGLPSDRFSAERTGGSVSTLTIQRTQQEDSAVYLCASSLQSGTGVTNEQFFGPGTRLTVL.

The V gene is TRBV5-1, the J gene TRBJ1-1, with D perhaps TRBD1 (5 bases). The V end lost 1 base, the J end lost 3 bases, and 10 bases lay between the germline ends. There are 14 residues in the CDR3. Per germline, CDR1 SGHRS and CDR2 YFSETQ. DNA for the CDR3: TGCGCCAGCAGCTTGTCAGGGTTGGACACTGAAGCTTTCTTT. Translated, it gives CASSLSGLDTEAFF.

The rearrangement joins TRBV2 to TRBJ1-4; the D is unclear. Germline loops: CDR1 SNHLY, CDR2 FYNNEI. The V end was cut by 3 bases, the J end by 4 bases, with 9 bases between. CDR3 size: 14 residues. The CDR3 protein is CASSDGQVNEKLFF. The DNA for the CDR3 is TGTGCCAGCAGTGACGGGCAGGTTAATGAAAAACTGTTTTTT.

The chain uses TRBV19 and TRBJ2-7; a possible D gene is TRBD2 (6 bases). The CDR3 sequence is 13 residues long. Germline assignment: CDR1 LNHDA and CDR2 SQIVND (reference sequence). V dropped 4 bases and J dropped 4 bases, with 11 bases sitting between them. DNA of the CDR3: TGTGCCAGTAGTACGGTGGAGGGGTACGAGCAGTACTTC. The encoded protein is CASSTVEGYEQYF.

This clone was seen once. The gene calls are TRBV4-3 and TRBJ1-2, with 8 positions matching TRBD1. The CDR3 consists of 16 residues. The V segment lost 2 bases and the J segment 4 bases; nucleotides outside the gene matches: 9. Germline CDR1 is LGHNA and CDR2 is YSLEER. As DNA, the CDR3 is TGCGCCAGCAGCCAACGGGACAGGTCAACCCGCTATGGCTACACCTTC. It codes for CASSQRDRSTRYGYTF.

CDR3 nucleotide sequence: TGTGCCAGCAGCCAAGATCTTGCGAGAACTAACTATGGCTACACCTTC. Translation: CASSQDLARTNYGYTF. This chain joins TRBV4-2 and TRBJ1-2, with no clear D. V lost 0 bases to trimming and J lost 0 bases, with 11 bases between them. Germline values: CDR1 LGHNA, CDR2 YNFKEQ. This CDR3 has 16 residues.

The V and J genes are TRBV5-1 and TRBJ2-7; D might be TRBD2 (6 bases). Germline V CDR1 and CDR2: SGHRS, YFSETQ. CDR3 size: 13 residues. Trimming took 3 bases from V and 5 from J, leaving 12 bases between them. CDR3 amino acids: CASSSGLGDEQYF. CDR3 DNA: TGCGCCAGCAGCTCGGGACTCGGGGACGAGCAGTACTTC.

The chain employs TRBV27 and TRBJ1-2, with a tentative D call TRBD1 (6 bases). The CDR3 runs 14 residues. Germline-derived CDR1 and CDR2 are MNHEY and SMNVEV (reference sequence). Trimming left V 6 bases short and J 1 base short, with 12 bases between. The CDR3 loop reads CASSLGGSNYGYTF. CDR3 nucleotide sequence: TGTGCCAGCAGCTTGGGGGGCAGTAACTATGGCTACACCTTC.

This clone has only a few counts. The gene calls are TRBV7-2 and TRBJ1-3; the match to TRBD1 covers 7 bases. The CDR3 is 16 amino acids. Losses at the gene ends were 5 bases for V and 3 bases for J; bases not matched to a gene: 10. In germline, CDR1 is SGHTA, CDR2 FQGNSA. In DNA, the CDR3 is TGTGCCAGCAGCGCCCAGACAGGGAGCTATGGAAACACCATATATTTT. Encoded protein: CASSAQTGSYGNTIYF.